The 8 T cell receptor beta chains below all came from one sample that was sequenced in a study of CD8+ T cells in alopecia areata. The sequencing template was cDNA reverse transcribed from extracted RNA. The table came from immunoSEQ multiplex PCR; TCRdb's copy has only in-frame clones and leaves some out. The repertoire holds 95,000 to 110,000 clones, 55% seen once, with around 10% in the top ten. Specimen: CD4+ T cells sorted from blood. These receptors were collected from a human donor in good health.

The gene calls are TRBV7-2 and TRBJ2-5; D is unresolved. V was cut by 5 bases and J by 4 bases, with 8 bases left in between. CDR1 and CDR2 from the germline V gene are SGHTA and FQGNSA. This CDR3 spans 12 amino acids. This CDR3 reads CASSTPLETQYF. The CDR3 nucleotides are TGTGCCAGCAGCACCCCCCTAGAGACCCAGTACTTC.

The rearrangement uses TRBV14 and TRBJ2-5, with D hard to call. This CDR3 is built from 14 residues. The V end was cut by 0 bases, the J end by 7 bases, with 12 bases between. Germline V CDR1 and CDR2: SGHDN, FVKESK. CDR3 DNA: TGTGCCAGCAGCCAAGATTTCAGTGCCGGGACCCAGTACTTC. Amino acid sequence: CASSQDFSAGTQYF.

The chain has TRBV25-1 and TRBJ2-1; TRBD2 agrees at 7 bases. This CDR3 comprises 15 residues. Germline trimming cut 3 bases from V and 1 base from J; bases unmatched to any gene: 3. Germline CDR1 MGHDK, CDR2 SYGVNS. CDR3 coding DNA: TGTGCCAGCAGTGAGTCGCGGGGGTCCTACAATGAGCAGTTCTTC. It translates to CASSESRGSYNEQFF.

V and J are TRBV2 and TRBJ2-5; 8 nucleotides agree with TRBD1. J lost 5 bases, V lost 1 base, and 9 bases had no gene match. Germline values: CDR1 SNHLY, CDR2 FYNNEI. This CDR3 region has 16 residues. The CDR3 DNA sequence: TGTGCCAGCAGTGAAGGGCAGGGGGCATCAGGGGAGACCCAGTACTTC. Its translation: CASSEGQGASGETQYF.

The CDR3 here is CASSYGQGRETQYF. CDR3 DNA sequence: TGTGCCAGCAGCTACGGACAGGGTCGGGAGACCCAGTACTTC. The chain combines TRBV5-4 with TRBJ2-5; TRBD1 aligns across 8 bases. Losses at the gene ends were 3 bases for V and 5 bases for J; bases not matched to a gene: 6. The CDR3 totals 14 residues. The V gene's germline CDR1 is SGHNT and CDR2 YYREEE (reference sequence).

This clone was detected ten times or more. The CDR3 loop is CASSLIIASGGLNTGELFF. DNA for the CDR3: TGTGCCAGCAGTTTAATTATAGCTAGCGGGGGGCTCAACACCGGGGAGCTGTTTTTT. This rearrangement joins TRBV28 to TRBJ2-2; 11 bases agree with TRBD2. CDR1 is MDHEN, CDR2 SYDVKM, per germline. This CDR3 is 19 amino acids long. Trimming cost V 2 bases and J 2 bases; bases outside gene matches: 10.

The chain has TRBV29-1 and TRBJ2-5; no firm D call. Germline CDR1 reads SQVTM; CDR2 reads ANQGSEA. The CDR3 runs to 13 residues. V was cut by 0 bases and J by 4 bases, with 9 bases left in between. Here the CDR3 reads CSVEDIWIETQYF. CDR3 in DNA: TGCAGCGTTGAAGACATATGGATAGAGACCCAGTACTTC.

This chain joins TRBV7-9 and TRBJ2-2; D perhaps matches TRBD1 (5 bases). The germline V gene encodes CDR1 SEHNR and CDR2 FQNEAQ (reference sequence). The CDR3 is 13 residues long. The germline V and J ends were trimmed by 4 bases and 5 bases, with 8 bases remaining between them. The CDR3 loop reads CASSSQGTGELFF. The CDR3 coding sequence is TGTGCCAGCAGCTCGCAGGGAACCGGGGAGCTGTTTTTT.